Shown below are 17 T cell receptor beta chains from a single sample sequenced in a study of blood T cell repertoires in COVID-19. TCRdb's table, derived via immunoSEQ multiplex PCR, lists solely in-frame clones and lacks some. The sample yields about 110,000 clones, under 90% seen once. The sample taken for sequencing was peripheral blood. These receptor sequences come from a woman in her sixties or seventies with acute or convalescent COVID-19.

This clone showed up just a few times. V gene TRBV19 combines with J gene TRBJ2-1; TRBD2 matches at 7 bases. Germline assignment: CDR1 LNHDA and CDR2 SQIVND (reference sequence). The CDR3 loop spans 17 amino acids. The junction had 15 bases not matched to a gene; V was cut back by 6 bases and J by 4 bases. In nucleotides, the CDR3 is TGTGCCAGTAGGGCTCCAAACCGGGGGGTGAGATACAATGAGCAGTTCTTC. Protein sequence: CASRAPNRGVRYNEQFF. The full variable domain, rest sourced from reference TRBV19 and TRBJ2-1, is DGGITQSPKYLFRKEGQNVTLSCEQNLNHDAMYWYRQDPGQGLRLIYYSQIVNDFQKGDIAEGYSVSREKKESFPLTVTSAQKNPTAFYLCASRAPNRGVRYNEQFFGPGTRLTVL.

V gene TRBV30 combines with J gene TRBJ1-2; D gene unclear. In germline, CDR1 is GTSNPN, CDR2 SVGIG (reference sequence). The CDR3 is 15 amino acids. V was trimmed by 0 bases and J by 2 bases, leaving 13 bases between them. Written as DNA, the CDR3 is TGTGCCTGGAGTGTACTTTTAGCAGACAACTATGGCTACACCTTC. It specifies CAWSVLLADNYGYTF.

This sequence joins TRBV5-1 and TRBJ1-1; TRBD1 matches at 8 bases. V shed 4 bases, J shed 8 bases, and the junction held 10 bases outside the gene matches. The CDR3 covers 14 residues. Germline V gene lookup returns CDR1 SGHRS and CDR2 YFSETQ. The chain's CDR3 is CASSTGQVQGEAFF. The DNA of the CDR3 is TGCGCCAGCAGCACGGGACAGGTCCAGGGGGAAGCTTTCTTT.

The CDR3 protein is CASSEGLGAGANVLTF. As DNA, the CDR3 is TGTGCCAGCAGTGAGGGCCTCGGGGCTGGGGCCAACGTCCTGACTTTC. V and J are TRBV25-1 and TRBJ2-6; weak D call: TRBD2 (5 bases). There are 16 residues in the CDR3. Trimming took off 3 bases at V and 2 bases at J, with 11 bases between the two ends. Germline assignment: CDR1 MGHDK and CDR2 SYGVNS.

The chain employs TRBV13 and TRBJ2-4, with a weak D call TRBD2 (5 bases). The CDR3 runs to 14 residues. Trimming left V 1 base short and J 7 bases short, with 11 bases between. Germline V CDR1 and CDR2: PRHDT, FYEKMQ (reference sequence). CDR3 loop: CASSLAPSGNIQYF. CDR3 sequence (DNA): TGTGCCAGCAGCTTAGCCCCATCGGGGAACATTCAGTACTTC. The whole variable domain, remainder taken from reference TRBV13 and TRBJ2-4, is AAGVIQSPRHLIKEKRETATLKCYPIPRHDTVYWYQQGPGQDPQFLISFYEKMQSDKGSIPDRFSAQQFSDYHSELNMSSLELGDSALYFCASSLAPSGNIQYFGAGTRLSVL.

The chain carries TRBV24-1 and TRBJ2-1, with 9 bases that match TRBD1. Looked up from germline, CDR1 is KGHDR and CDR2 is SFDVKD. The V gene end was trimmed by 0 bases and the J gene end by 5 bases; junction bases not matched to a gene: 4. This CDR3 has 16 residues. CDR3 protein: CATSDLRDRVHNEQFF. CDR3 bases: TGTGCCACCAGTGATTTGCGGGACAGGGTCCACAATGAGCAGTTCTTC.

The chain is built from TRBV29-1 and TRBJ1-1; 10 bases align to TRBD1. Germline values: CDR1 SQVTM, CDR2 ANQGSEA. Germline trimming cut 7 bases from V and 5 bases from J; bases unmatched to any gene: 13. There are 15 residues in the CDR3. CDR3 DNA sequence: TGCAGCGGAGTGAGGGACAGGGGAATGGGGACTGAAGCTTTCTTT. It is translated as CSGVRDRGMGTEAFF.

This chain joins TRBV18 and TRBJ2-7; 9 bases are shared with TRBD1. Germline V gives CDR1 KGHSH, CDR2 LQKENI. The CDR3 is 15 amino acids. J gave up 3 bases and V 3 bases, and 6 bases lay outside the gene matches. CDR3 sequence (DNA): TGTGCCAGCTCACCGGACGGGACAGGGAACTACGAGCAGTACTTC. Protein: CASSPDGTGNYEQYF.

CDR3 in DNA: TGTGCCAGCAGTGTGACAGGGGGTGAAAACACCATATATTTT. Amino acids: CASSVTGGENTIYF. The chain is built from TRBV2 and TRBJ1-3; 9 positions agree with TRBD1. J was trimmed by 6 bases and V by 4 bases; bases with no gene match: 4. The CDR3 is 14 amino acids. Germline CDR1 is SNHLY and CDR2 is FYNNEI.

V gene TRBV3-1 (or the pseudogene TRBV3-2) combines with J gene TRBJ2-7; 13 bases are shared with TRBD2. This CDR3 spans 16 amino acids. The trim removed 1 base at V and 2 bases at J, leaving 2 bases unmatched. CDR1 and CDR2 from the germline V gene are LGHDT and YNNKEL (reference sequence). CDR3: CASSQAGLAGAYEQYF. The CDR3 DNA is TGTGCCAGCAGCCAAGCCGGACTAGCGGGGGCCTACGAGCAGTACTTC.

This chain uses TRBV5-1 with TRBJ2-3; unclear D gene. CDR1 is SGHRS, CDR2 YFSETQ, per germline. CDR3 length: 13 amino acids. V lost 0 bases and J 4 bases, leaving 6 bases between the germline ends. CDR3 bases: TGCGCCAGCAGCTTGGTGCCAGCAGATACGCAGTATTTT. It codes for CASSLVPADTQYF.

The chain recombines TRBV27 with TRBJ1-2; 7 bases are a match to TRBD1. Germline CDR1 reads MNHEY; CDR2 reads SMNVEV (reference sequence). V trimming: 3 bases; J trimming: 7 bases; junction bases outside the gene matches: 2. This CDR3 has 12 amino acids. The CDR3 bases are TGTGCCAGCAGTTTCGACAGGGCTGGCTACACCTTC. This translates into CASSFDRAGYTF.

This clone has a handful of counts. For the CDR3, the DNA is TGTGCCAGCTCGCAGACTAGCGGGGGAGCCCACGAGCAGTACTTC. Amino acid sequence: CASSQTSGGAHEQYF. The V and J genes are TRBV18 and TRBJ2-7, with 12 positions matching TRBD2. From germline, CDR1 is KGHSH and CDR2 LQKENI. There are 15 residues in the CDR3. With 6 bases clipped from V and 5 bases from J, the junction kept 8 bases outside the gene matches.

The chain couples TRBV2 to TRBJ1-1, with 9 bases matching TRBD1. The germline gives CDR1 SNHLY, CDR2 FYNNEI. The CDR3 covers 13 residues. V gave up 7 bases and J gave up 3 bases; unmatched junction bases: 3. CDR3 sequence: CASTRDRDTEAFF. The CDR3, as DNA: TGTGCCAGCACCCGGGACAGGGACACTGAAGCTTTCTTT.

This chain links TRBV28 with TRBJ2-2; weak D call: TRBD1 (5 bases). Trimming shortened V by 3 bases and J by 4 bases, and 9 bases separated the two germline ends. Germline V CDR1 and CDR2: MDHEN, SYDVKM. The length of the CDR3 is 14 residues. CDR3 sequence (DNA): TGTGCCAGCAGTTTTCAGGGCACCACCGGGGAGCTGTTTTTT. Protein sequence: CASSFQGTTGELFF.

By sample fraction, this clone is medium-sized. The junction differs from germline at one of its ends, possibly a read error. The chain recombines TRBV5-6 with TRBJ2-1, with 9 bases identical to TRBD1. CDR1 and CDR2 from the germline V gene are SGHDT and YYEEEE. The length of the CDR3 is 15 residues. The CDR3 protein is CASSSGDRAYNEQFF. CDR3 sequence (DNA): TGTGCCAGTAGCTCTGGGGACAGGGCCTACAATGAGCAGTTCTTC.

This chain links TRBV6-6 with TRBJ1-5; possibly TRBD1 for D (5 bases). The V end was cut by 7 bases, the J end by 3 bases, with 19 bases between. This CDR3 has 16 amino acids. CDR1 is MNHNY and CDR2 is SVGAGI in the germline V gene (reference sequence). The CDR3, as DNA: TGTGCCAGCACTACCCCGGGGGGTAGGGACAATCAGCCCCAGCATTTT. Its translation is CASTTPGGRDNQPQHF.